Following are 10 T cell receptor beta chains from one sample sequenced in a study of vaccination effects on CD4 cells after COVID-19. The repertoire was sequenced with immunoSEQ multiplex PCR; TCRdb's copy has only in-frame clones and lacks some. The table shows more than 60,000 clones, with 74% occurring only once. These TCRs' antigens remain unknown. Peptide-pool stimulation followed by sequencing identified expanded antigen-specific CD4+ clonotypes in the ViraFEST assay. Subsequent to 10 days of culture, CD4+ T cells were isolated. All study participants received two doses of BNT162b2 or mRNA-1273 vaccine. The sequencing here drew on CD4+ T cells from PBMCs cultured with HCoV-229E spike peptides, taken after COVID-19 vaccination. These receptor sequences come from a human donor who received a COVID-19 vaccine.

In this sample, this clone turned up a few times. The chain links TRBV27 to TRBJ1-2; 7 positions match TRBD1. Germline trimming cut 0 bases from V and 7 bases from J; bases unmatched to any gene: 8. Germline V gene data show CDR1 as MNHEY and CDR2 as SMNVEV (reference sequence). The CDR3 is 15 residues long. For the CDR3, the DNA is TGTGCCAGCAGTTTATCGGAGAGGGGGCTTCTTGGCTACACCTTC. Protein sequence: CASSLSERGLLGYTF.

This clone was counted a few times. The CDR3 DNA sequence: TGTGCCAGCAGTAGACAGGGTGGAAACACCATATATTTT. Protein product: CASSRQGGNTIYF. V and J are TRBV2 and TRBJ1-3; 7 bases match TRBD1. Trimming cost V 5 bases and J 3 bases; bases outside gene matches: 1. The germline gives CDR1 SNHLY, CDR2 FYNNEI. This CDR3 contains 13 residues.

This clone was counted between two and nine times. The genes are TRBV5-1 and TRBJ1-1; D is unclear. The germline gives CDR1 SGHRS, CDR2 YFSETQ. Trimming took off 0 bases at V and 2 bases at J, with 5 bases between the two ends. The CDR3 runs 13 residues. CDR3 amino acids: CASSLVINTEAFF. As DNA, the CDR3 is TGCGCCAGCAGCTTGGTGATTAACACTGAAGCTTTCTTT.

The rearrangement uses TRBV5-8 and TRBJ1-1, with D perhaps matching TRBD1 (6 bases). V lost 0 bases, J lost 10 bases, and 10 bases lay in between. The CDR3 extends over 12 amino acids. CDR1 SGHTS and CDR2 YDEGEE come from the germline V gene. The CDR3 sequence: CASSLDREGAFF. The CDR3 DNA reads TGTGCCAGCAGCTTGGACAGGGAGGGAGCTTTCTTT.

The chain joins TRBV7-2 to TRBJ2-1; 12 bases match TRBD2. This CDR3 has 15 amino acids. Losses at the gene ends were 5 bases for V and 4 bases for J; bases not matched to a gene: 3. CDR1 and CDR2 (germline): SGHTA, FQGNSA. The CDR3 is CASSRTSGAYNEQFF. The CDR3 DNA reads TGTGCCAGCAGCCGGACTAGCGGGGCGTACAATGAGCAGTTCTTC.

V and J are TRBV19 and TRBJ2-6, with D maybe TRBD1 (6 bases). V lost 4 bases to trimming and J lost 3 bases, with 16 bases between them. Germline V CDR1 and CDR2: LNHDA, SQIVND (reference sequence). The length of the CDR3 is 17 residues. In DNA, the CDR3 is TGTGCCAGTAGTAGGCAGGGGCCGGGTCTTGGGGCCAACGTCCTGACTTTC. Its translation: CASSRQGPGLGANVLTF.

This rearrangement joins TRBV5-1 to TRBJ2-2, with D unresolved. Trimming left V 0 bases short and J 0 bases short, with 3 bases between. The CDR3 spans 14 residues. Germline CDR1 SGHRS, CDR2 YFSETQ. The CDR3 loop is CASSLGPNTGELFF. In nucleotides, the CDR3 is TGCGCCAGCAGCTTGGGCCCGAACACCGGGGAGCTGTTTTTT.

J is TRBJ2-5 and V is TRBV10-1; D might be TRBD2 (6 bases). Germline V gene sequence: CDR1 WNHNN, CDR2 SYGVQD (reference sequence). The V gene lost 2 bases and the J gene lost 2 bases, with 9 bases spanning the gap. The CDR3 has 14 amino acids. The CDR3 spells CASSEGGNQETQYF. The CDR3 bases are TGCGCCAGCAGTGAGGGAGGGAATCAAGAGACCCAGTACTTC.

The chain has TRBV18 and TRBJ1-2; D remains ambiguous. From germline, CDR1 is KGHSH and CDR2 LQKENI. Trimming shortened V by 4 bases and J by 1 base, and 7 bases separated the two germline ends. This CDR3 contains 13 residues. The CDR3 is CASSQTVNYGYTF. As DNA, the CDR3 is TGTGCCAGCTCACAAACGGTTAACTATGGCTACACCTTC.

J is TRBJ2-7 and V is TRBV21-1; the table's D call, TRBD2, was not checked against the DNA. TRBV21-1 is a documented pseudogene. The CDR3 totals 16 residues. The CDR3 is CASSKADGTSGYEQYV. CDR3 nucleotide sequence: TGTGCCAGCAGCAAGGCTGATGGGACTAGCGGCTACGAGCAGTACGTC.